The 15 T cell receptor beta chains listed next were all sequenced from one sample in a study of cytomegalovirus exposure and HLA in healthy donors. Repertoires were generated with immunoSEQ multiplex PCR, while TCRdb's copy carries only in-frame clones and drops some. The sample yields about 82,000 clones, 85% to 95% seen once. Sequenced: PBMCs. These receptors all come from a man between 18 and 29 years old in good health and CMV-seronegative.

The genes are TRBV7-9 and TRBJ2-3; D is uncertain. The germline V and J ends were trimmed by 2 bases and 0 bases, with 9 bases remaining between them. The CDR3 consists of 15 residues. Per the germline V gene, CDR1 is SEHNR and CDR2 is FQNEAQ (reference sequence). CDR3 bases: TGTGCCAGCAGCTTATCGCCGGGTAGCACAGATACGCAGTATTTT. It specifies CASSLSPGSTDTQYF.

The chain is built from TRBV27 and TRBJ1-1; D might be TRBD1 (5 bases). From germline, CDR1 is MNHEY and CDR2 SMNVEV (reference sequence). This CDR3 comprises 14 residues. Trimming cost V 10 bases and J 3 bases, with 18 bases left between them. CDR3 residues: CATRSYRKDTEAFF. CDR3 nucleotide sequence: TGTGCCACACGGTCGTACAGGAAAGACACTGAAGCTTTCTTT.

The chain joins TRBV19 to TRBJ1-1; D is unresolved. CDR1 is LNHDA and CDR2 is SQIVND in the germline V gene (reference sequence). The V end was cut by 4 bases, the J end by 4 bases, with 13 bases between. This CDR3 contains 14 residues. This chain's CDR3 is CASSTPDRGTEAFF. The CDR3, as DNA: TGTGCCAGTAGTACACCCGATCGGGGCACTGAAGCTTTCTTT.

The chain is built from TRBV5-1 and TRBJ1-1; D remains ambiguous. V lost 0 bases, J lost 0 bases, and 12 bases lay in between. Germline V gives CDR1 SGHRS, CDR2 YFSETQ. This CDR3 is 16 amino acids long. CDR3 DNA sequence: TGCGCCAGCAGCTTGGTATCGGAGCGGGTGAACACTGAAGCTTTCTTT. It specifies CASSLVSERVNTEAFF.

V and J are TRBV2 and TRBJ2-1; 14 nucleotides line up with TRBD2. Germline V gene data show CDR1 as SNHLY and CDR2 as FYNNEI. The CDR3 runs to 16 residues. J gave up 12 bases and V 8 bases, and 15 bases lay outside the gene matches. CDR3 bases: TGTGCCAGCCTAAGTGCCGGACTAGCGGGAGGCGGCGGGCAGTTCTTC. Its translation: CASLSAGLAGGGGQFF.

The CDR3 reads CASSYGGGDTDTQYF. The CDR3 nucleotides are TGTGCCAGCAGTTACGGCGGCGGGGACACAGATACGCAGTATTTT. The chain recombines TRBV6-5 with TRBJ2-3; tentatively, D is TRBD2 (6 bases). CDR3 length: 15 residues. V lost 2 bases and J lost 2, with 11 bases in between. CDR1 is MNHEY, CDR2 SVGAGI, per germline.

This chain connects TRBV6-5 to TRBJ2-7, with D possibly matching TRBD2 (5 bases). V was cut by 6 bases and J by 2 bases, with 17 bases left in between. Germline CDR1 and CDR2: MNHEY and SVGAGI. The CDR3 spans 15 residues. The DNA for the CDR3 is TGTGCCAGCAGAGAGGTTAGCGAGGGCACCTACGAGCAGTACTTC. As protein: CASREVSEGTYEQYF.

The chain combines TRBV10-3 with TRBJ2-2, with TRBD2 matching over 9 bases. Germline CDR1 is ENHRY and CDR2 is SYGVKD. This CDR3 is built from 16 residues. With V trimmed by 0 bases and J by 3 bases, 2 bases remained unmatched. CDR3 region: CAISESRGGYTGELFF. For the CDR3, the DNA is TGTGCCATCAGTGAGTCGCGGGGGGGCTACACCGGGGAGCTGTTTTTT.

This clone was detected once. The chain couples TRBV29-1 to TRBJ2-7; TRBD2 is a possible D gene (6 bases). V was pared by 3 bases and J by 1 base, with 10 bases between. This CDR3 contains 13 residues. Per the germline V gene, CDR1 is SQVTM and CDR2 is ANQGSEA. The DNA of the CDR3 is TGCAGCGTTGAGCGGGGACCATCCTACGAGCAGTACTTC. Residues: CSVERGPSYEQYF.

The rearrangement uses TRBV6-5 and TRBJ2-1; TRBD2 agrees at 8 bases. Per the germline V gene, CDR1 is MNHEY and CDR2 is SVGAGI. With V trimmed by 1 base and J by 9 bases, 11 bases remained unmatched. The CDR3 runs 16 residues. CDR3 protein: CASSYFGLAGGGEQFF. The CDR3 region has the DNA TGTGCCAGCAGTTACTTCGGACTAGCTGGGGGTGGTGAGCAGTTCTTC.

The chain employs TRBV5-4 and TRBJ1-5, with D possibly matching TRBD1 (6 bases). Deletions cut 4 bases from V and 1 base from J, with 9 bases between. Germline V lookup: CDR1 SGHNT, CDR2 YYREEE (reference sequence). CDR3 length: 14 residues. The CDR3 DNA reads TGTGCCAGCAGCCCTGACAGGAGCAATCAGCCCCAGCATTTT. This encodes CASSPDRSNQPQHF.

The J gene is TRBJ1-5, the V gene TRBV18, with TRBD1 matching over 10 bases. This CDR3 is built from 16 residues. Losses at the gene ends were 4 bases for V and 4 bases for J; bases not matched to a gene: 7. Germline V gives CDR1 KGHSH, CDR2 LQKENI. The CDR3 coding sequence is TGTGCCAGCTCACGGTCGTGGACAGGGGGTAATCAGCCCCAGCATTTT. This sequence encodes CASSRSWTGGNQPQHF.

The J gene is TRBJ2-7, the V gene TRBV27; D unresolved. The V and J ends lost 3 bases and 1 base respectively, with 10 bases between them. The CDR3 runs 14 residues. CDR1 and CDR2 from the germline V gene are MNHEY and SMNVEV (reference sequence). CDR3 loop: CASSFVPSSYEQYF. CDR3 coding DNA: TGTGCCAGCAGTTTCGTACCCAGTTCCTACGAGCAGTACTTC.

V usage is TRBV5-4 and J usage is TRBJ2-7; D gene ambiguous. This CDR3 is built from 12 residues. V was cut by 1 base and J by 3 bases, with 5 bases left in between. CDR1 is SGHNT and CDR2 is YYREEE in the germline V gene (reference sequence). CDR3 region: CASSLNSYEQYF. The CDR3 DNA reads as TGTGCCAGCAGCTTGAACAGCTACGAGCAGTACTTC.

The chain employs TRBV2 and TRBJ2-7; 7 bases match TRBD1. The CDR3 is 15 residues long. V was clipped by 4 bases and J by 5 bases; unmatched bases: 11. The germline CDR1 and CDR2 sequences are SNHLY and FYNNEI. CDR3 region: CASSGNRGKTHEQYF. CDR3 bases: TGTGCCAGCAGTGGCAACAGGGGAAAAACCCACGAGCAGTACTTC.